This TCR beta chain derives from a study of blood T cells in healthy people across ages. Study-wide findings and caveats: Diversity was estimated from one million T cells, and these estimates were considered underestimates.

In its sample, this clonotype was seen a few times. Its antigen is not identified. The CDR3 runs to 13 residues. The V gene's germline CDR1 is DFQATT and CDR2 SNEGSKA (reference sequence). Alongside a J-beta primer mix, a sample-barcoded 5' primer served in a second PCR lasting about 6 to 12 cycles. From the 5' RACE reads, TCRdb called clonotypes with MiXCR, one entry per CDR3 protein. The sample holds approximately 760,000 distinct CDR3 sequences; roughly 25% are singletons and the top ten take 9% to 9.5%. Another study also made use of these data, one on T cells of mothers and their children. Per that paper: cDNA synthesis used all extracted RNA, about 1.6 ug per 15 ul. Relative to unrelated pairs, biologically related mother-child dyads exhibited marginally greater, non-significant overlap.

The sample taken for sequencing was blood. This chain connects TRBV20-1 to TRBJ2-5, with 10 bases aligning to TRBD1. The DNA end lines up better with TRBJ2-7; the J call may be wrong. The receptor comes from a boy younger than 18 in good health. CDR3 in DNA: TGCAGTGGAAGGGACAGGGGATTCTACGAGCAGTACTTC. Its protein product is CSGRDRGFYEQYF.